This TCR beta chain was captured by sequencing in a study of blood T cell repertoires in COVID-19. Study overall: COVID-19 samples from acute and convalescent phases originated in the United States, Italy and Spain. PBMCs, B-cell-depleted T cells, or T cells provided the cDNA or gDNA that made up the material.

As handled by the study authors: How many nucleated cells were present was estimated from reference gene primer amplification. Method: immunoSEQ multiplex PCR; TCRdb's copy keeps in-frame clones and lacks some. V and J calls and clone size are as listed in that table; D and trimming were resolved from the DNA. The repertoire includes fewer than 250,000 clones, around 85% of them detected once, and 0.65% to 0.85% sits in the top ten. CDR1 LNHNV and CDR2 YYDKDF come from the germline V gene (reference sequence). V lost 1 base and J lost 4; bases outside the gene matches: 7. CDR3 length: 16 amino acids.

The TCR comes from a man between 35 and 55 years old with acute or convalescent COVID-19. This chain joins TRBV15 and TRBJ1-3; 7 nucleotides line up with TRBD1. The sequencing input was peripheral blood. DNA for the CDR3: TGTGCCACCAGCAGAGGAGGGGGCGGGCCCGGAAACACCATATATTTT. Its translation: CATSRGGGGPGNTIYF.